The 30 T cell receptor beta chains below all came from one sample that was sequenced in a study of blood T cell repertoires in COVID-19. The repertoire was sequenced with immunoSEQ multiplex PCR; TCRdb's copy has only in-frame clones and lacks some. The sample shows some 130,000 clones, about 72% of them seen only once. Sequencing input: peripheral blood. The receptors shown here come from a woman in her seventies with acute or convalescent COVID-19.

The V and J genes are TRBV27 and TRBJ2-1; 12 bases agree with TRBD2. The V gene end was trimmed by 6 bases and the J gene end by 7 bases; junction bases not matched to a gene: 7. The length of the CDR3 is 15 residues. Germline-derived CDR1 and CDR2 are MNHEY and SMNVEV (reference sequence). CDR3 sequence: CASRVLAGGANEQFF. Written as DNA, the CDR3 is TGTGCCAGCAGGGTCCTAGCGGGAGGGGCGAATGAGCAGTTCTTC.

The chain couples TRBV6-1 to TRBJ1-4, with D perhaps matching TRBD1 (6 bases). V lost 3 bases and J 7 bases, leaving 15 bases between the germline ends. The CDR3 is made up of 15 amino acids. Germline-derived CDR1 and CDR2 are MNHNS and SASEGT. In DNA form, the CDR3 reads TGTGCCAGCAGTGACGCGGGGGCTGGGAGTGAAAAACTGTTTTTT. It codes for CASSDAGAGSEKLFF.

The rearrangement uses TRBV12-5 and TRBJ2-3, with D perhaps TRBD2 (5 bases). CDR3 length: 13 residues. Germline V gene lookup returns CDR1 LGHNT and CDR2 FRNRAP. Trimming took off 1 base at V and 8 bases at J, with 10 bases between the two ends. The CDR3 region is CASGLESSTTQYF. The CDR3 nucleotides read TGTGCTAGTGGTTTGGAGTCTAGCACTACGCAGTATTTT.

This clone was seen a few times. V usage is TRBV9 and J usage is TRBJ1-2, with D unclear. The CDR3 sequence is 16 residues long. V shed 4 bases and J shed 3 bases, with 19 bases lying between them. The germline CDR1 and CDR2 sequences are SGDLS and YYNGEE. Here the CDR3 reads CASSTLPLGEDYGYTF. The CDR3 DNA sequence: TGTGCCAGCAGCACACTACCTCTTGGGGAGGACTATGGCTACACCTTC.

This sequence joins TRBV4-3 and TRBJ1-6; D unclear. Germline CDR1 LGHNA, CDR2 YSLEER. The CDR3 is 15 residues long. The V gene lost 1 base and the J gene lost 4 bases, with 8 bases spanning the gap. CDR3 DNA sequence: TGCGCCAGCAGCCAAGGGCGGGGTTATAATTCACCCCTCCACTTT. Translating gives CASSQGRGYNSPLHF.

This clone was detected only a few times. The chain is built from TRBV3-1 (or the pseudogene TRBV3-2) and TRBJ2-7; no clear D gene. The CDR3 spans 14 residues. Germline-derived CDR1 and CDR2 are LGHDT and YNNKEL (reference sequence). The V end lost 5 bases, the J end lost 6 bases, and 17 bases lay between the germline ends. The CDR3 bases are TGTGCCAGCAGCTCAGGCAGTAAGGTCCCCGAGCAGTACTTC. Amino acid sequence: CASSSGSKVPEQYF.

This sequence joins TRBV9 and TRBJ2-7, with a tentative D call TRBD2 (6 bases). CDR3 size: 14 residues. Germline lookup yields CDR1 SGDLS and CDR2 YYNGEE. V was cut by 0 bases and J by 7 bases, with 14 bases left in between. CDR3 sequence (DNA): TGTGCCAGCAGCGTAGAACCTAACCTAGCGGAGCAGTACTTC. Translation gives CASSVEPNLAEQYF.

This chain links TRBV5-6 with TRBJ1-2, with D possibly being TRBD1 (6 bases). The CDR3 runs to 15 residues. Germline CDR1 reads SGHDT; CDR2 reads YYEEEE. V was pared by 0 bases and J by 5 bases, with 14 bases between. This CDR3 is CASSLVGFRGYGYTF. The CDR3 DNA follows: TGTGCCAGCAGCTTGGTGGGTTTCAGGGGTTATGGCTACACCTTC.

The gene calls are TRBV5-6 and TRBJ2-7; 11 bases are shared with TRBD2. Per germline, CDR1 SGHDT and CDR2 YYEEEE. With 5 bases clipped from V and 2 bases from J, the junction kept 6 bases outside the gene matches. This CDR3 region has 15 residues. The CDR3 is CASRNLAGGPYEQYF. In nucleotides, the CDR3 is TGTGCCAGCAGGAACCTAGCGGGAGGACCCTACGAGCAGTACTTC. Supplemented by reference TRBV5-6 and TRBJ2-7, the full variable domain reads DAGVTQSPTHLIKTRGQQVTLRCSPKSGHDTVSWYQQALGQGPQFIFQYYEEEERQRGNFPDRFSGHQFPNYSSELNVNALLLGDSALYLCASRNLAGGPYEQYFGPGTRLTVT.

V and J are TRBV19 and TRBJ1-5; a weak D match, TRBD1 (5 bases). V lost 3 bases, J lost 5 bases, and 8 bases lay in between. The length of the CDR3 is 13 residues. Germline values: CDR1 LNHDA, CDR2 SQIVND (reference sequence). CDR3 DNA: TGTGCCAGTAGTATTGTCAGGGATCAGCCCCAGCATTTT. Translating gives CASSIVRDQPQHF. Filled out from reference TRBV19 and TRBJ1-5, the complete variable domain reads DGGITQSPKYLFRKEGQNVTLSCEQNLNHDAMYWYRQDPGQGLRLIYYSQIVNDFQKGDIAEGYSVSREKKESFPLTVTSAQKNPTAFYLCASSIVRDQPQHFGDGTRLSIL.

The V call is TRBV7-3, the J call TRBJ1-2; possible D gene TRBD1, 6 bases. CDR3 length: 14 amino acids. V gave up 5 bases and J gave up 4 bases, with 14 bases separating them. Germline V gene lookup returns CDR1 SGHTA and CDR2 FQGTGA. The DNA of the CDR3 is TGTGCCAGCAGCCCCCGGGACAAAAGCTATGGCTACACCTTC. It encodes CASSPRDKSYGYTF.

The rearrangement joins TRBV28 to TRBJ2-1, with TRBD2 matching over 8 bases. CDR3 length: 16 amino acids. V was clipped by 1 base and J by 8 bases; unmatched bases: 10. The germline V gene has CDR1 MDHEN and CDR2 SYDVKM. The CDR3 DNA reads as TGTGCCAGCAGTTTATCACCAGCGGGAGTAAGGGATGAGCAGTTCTTC. Its protein product is CASSLSPAGVRDEQFF. The whole variable domain, remainder taken from reference TRBV28 and TRBJ2-1, is DVKVTQSSRYLVKRTGEKVFLECVQDMDHENMFWYRQDPGLGLRLIYFSYDVKMKEKGDIPEGYSVSREKKERFSLILESASTNQTSMYLCASSLSPAGVRDEQFFGPGTRLTVL.

The CDR3 bases are TGTGCCAGCAGACCCGGGAACACTGAAGCTTTCTTT. It yields the protein CASRPGNTEAFF. The V call is TRBV11-2, the J call TRBJ1-1, with no clear D. Trimming stripped 6 bases from V and 1 base from J, with 6 bases between. The CDR3 is 12 residues long. The germline V gene encodes CDR1 SGHAT and CDR2 FQNNGV.

The gene calls are TRBV6-1 and TRBJ1-5; no definite D call. The V gene's germline CDR1 is MNHNS and CDR2 SASEGT. This CDR3 is built from 15 residues. Trimming took 2 bases from V and 4 from J, leaving 12 bases between them. The CDR3 DNA reads as TGTGCCAGCAGTGAATCAACAGTTCCTAATCAGCCCCAGCATTTT. Protein: CASSESTVPNQPQHF.

This chain links TRBV10-1 with TRBJ2-7, with no clear D. The CDR3 consists of 11 residues. CDR1 and CDR2 (germline): WNHNN, SYGVQD (reference sequence). V lost 1 base, J lost 7 bases, and 5 bases lay in between. The chain's CDR3 is CASSEFGEQYF. CDR3 DNA: TGCGCCAGCAGTGAGTTCGGGGAGCAGTACTTC.

The V call is TRBV28, the J call TRBJ2-7; 8 positions match TRBD2. Germline V gene data show CDR1 as MDHEN and CDR2 as SYDVKM. V lost 6 bases to trimming and J lost 3 bases; unmatched junction nucleotides: 10. The CDR3 contains 15 residues. The CDR3 sequence is CASSPTGGGSYEQYF. Here the CDR3 DNA reads TGTGCCAGCAGCCCTACGGGAGGGGGTAGCTACGAGCAGTACTTC.

This clone appeared a single time. The chain couples TRBV18 to TRBJ1-5; 7 nucleotides match TRBD1. V was clipped by 5 bases and J by 0 bases; unmatched bases: 7. CDR1 and CDR2 (germline): KGHSH, LQKENI. This CDR3 comprises 16 residues. The DNA for the CDR3 is TGTGCCAGCTCATCAGGGGGGCTGAATAGCAATCAGCCCCAGCATTTT. Amino acid sequence: CASSSGGLNSNQPQHF.

This clone was seen more than once but under ten times. The V gene is TRBV7-2, the J gene TRBJ2-7, with TRBD2 as a possible D gene (6 bases). The germline gives CDR1 SGHTA, CDR2 FQGNSA. Trimming pared 8 bases from V and 4 bases from J, leaving 24 bases between. The CDR3 is 16 residues long. CDR3: CASAQNGGFAPYEQYF. Written as DNA, the CDR3 is TGTGCCAGCGCACAAAATGGGGGGTTTGCCCCGTACGAGCAGTACTTC.

A remark on this clone: The junction departs from the called germline gene at one end, perhaps through a read error. The chain joins TRBV19 to TRBJ2-3; 9 nucleotides line up with TRBD2. The length of the CDR3 is 16 residues. From germline, CDR1 is LNHDA and CDR2 SQIVND (reference sequence). The CDR3 nucleotides read TGTGCCAGTTCCCCACATAGCGGGAGCCCCACACATACGCAGTATTTT. Its protein is CASSPHSGSPTHTQYF.

The chain couples TRBV7-2 to TRBJ1-5; 8 bases line up with TRBD1. With 3 bases clipped from V and 8 bases from J, the junction kept 6 bases outside the gene matches. Germline V lookup: CDR1 SGHTA, CDR2 FQGNSA. The length of the CDR3 is 14 residues. The CDR3 region is CASSFAGGKEPQHF. The CDR3 coding sequence is TGTGCCAGCAGCTTCGCAGGGGGCAAAGAGCCCCAGCATTTT. The full variable domain, with the rest looked up from reference TRBV7-2 and TRBJ1-5, is GAGVSQSPSNKVTEKGKDVELRCDPISGHTALYWYRQSLGQGLEFLIYFQGNSAPDKSGLPSDRFSAERTGGSVSTLTIQRTQQEDSAVYLCASSFAGGKEPQHFGDGTRLSIL.

The V and J genes are TRBV7-6 and TRBJ2-1; 9 nucleotides align to TRBD1. Germline CDR1 reads SGHVS; CDR2 reads FNYEAQ. The ends lost 5 bases at V and 5 bases at J; junction bases unmatched: 7. The CDR3 length is 15 residues. CDR3 protein: CASSPGTGLDNEQFF. CDR3 DNA sequence: TGTGCCAGCAGCCCCGGGACAGGGCTTGACAATGAGCAGTTCTTC.

The chain has TRBV18 and TRBJ1-4; D remains unclear. With 8 bases removed from V and 8 bases from J, the gap between germline ends came to 12 bases. Germline V gene sequence: CDR1 KGHSH, CDR2 LQKENI. This CDR3 comprises 12 residues. CDR3 sequence reads: CASTQAGEKLFF. The CDR3 region has the DNA TGTGCCAGCACTCAAGCGGGGGAAAAACTGTTTTTT. The whole variable domain, filled in from reference TRBV18 and TRBJ1-4, reads NAGVMQNPRHLVRRRGQEARLRCSPMKGHSHVYWYRQLPEEGLKFMVYLQKENIIDESGMPKERFSAEFPKEGPSILRIQQVVRGDSAAYFCASTQAGEKLFFGSGTQLSVL.

This clone occurred a few times. This chain connects TRBV28 to TRBJ2-5; 14 bases align to TRBD2. The CDR3 extends over 16 amino acids. V dropped 5 bases and J dropped 2; count of bases not matched to a gene: 4. Germline V gene lookup returns CDR1 MDHEN and CDR2 SYDVKM. The CDR3 region is CASSRLAGGKQETQYF. The DNA of the CDR3 is TGTGCCAGCAGTCGACTAGCGGGAGGGAAACAAGAGACCCAGTACTTC.

The CDR3 is CASSQAGGPDTQYF. The DNA of the CDR3 is TGCGCCAGCAGCCAAGCGGGAGGTCCAGATACGCAGTATTTT. This chain joins TRBV5-1 and TRBJ2-3; TRBD2 aligns across 9 bases. The CDR3 extends over 14 amino acids. The J segment lost 4 bases and the V segment lost 4 bases, leaving 4 bases of the junction unmatched. Germline loops: CDR1 SGHRS, CDR2 YFSETQ. The full variable domain, rest sourced from reference TRBV5-1 and TRBJ2-3, is KAGVTQTPRYLIKTRGQQVTLSCSPISGHRSVSWYQQTPGQGLQFLFEYFSETQRNKGNFPGRFSGRQFSNSRSEMNVSTLELGDSALYLCASSQAGGPDTQYFGPGTRLTVL.

The rearrangement joins TRBV28 to TRBJ2-5; 8 bases fit TRBD2. Germline trimming cut 5 bases from V and 3 bases from J; bases unmatched to any gene: 11. Germline loops: CDR1 MDHEN, CDR2 SYDVKM. CDR3 length equals 16 residues. CDR3 bases: TGTGCCAGCAGTCCCGTAGGCTCGGGAGGGGAAGAGACCCAGTACTTC. This encodes CASSPVGSGGEETQYF.

The chain joins TRBV19 to TRBJ1-5; D remains ambiguous. The CDR3 is 14 residues long. Germline V lookup: CDR1 LNHDA, CDR2 SQIVND (reference sequence). Here the CDR3 reads CATAAGNSNQPQHF. The CDR3 region has the DNA TGTGCGACGGCCGCGGGGAATAGCAATCAGCCCCAGCATTTT.

The rearrangement joins TRBV7-3 to TRBJ1-5; TRBD1 matches at 8 bases. The V and J ends lost 5 bases and 5 bases, in that order; junction bases with no gene match: 8. CDR1 and CDR2 from the germline V gene are SGHTA and FQGTGA. The CDR3 sequence is 15 residues long. CDR3 loop: CASSADRESHQPQHF. The CDR3 DNA reads as TGTGCCAGCAGCGCGGACAGGGAGAGTCATCAGCCCCAGCATTTT.

Worth noting for this clone: The junction differs from germline at one of its ends, possibly a read error. DNA for the CDR3: TGTGCCAGCAGCCCGATCGCGGGGGACTCCTACGGGCAGTACTTC. Translated: CASSPIAGDSYGQYF. The chain has TRBV5-4 and TRBJ2-7; TRBD2 matches 7 bases. Germline V gene data show CDR1 as SGHNT and CDR2 as YYREEE (reference sequence). The CDR3 loop spans 15 amino acids.

This clone was recorded a few times. The chain recombines TRBV5-1 with TRBJ1-2; 10 bases match TRBD1. The CDR3 spans 15 residues. Germline V gene sequence: CDR1 SGHRS, CDR2 YFSETQ. The V segment lost 4 bases and the J segment 10 bases; nucleotides outside the gene matches: 13. The CDR3 spells CASSDPDRGGKDYTF. CDR3 nucleotide sequence: TGCGCCAGCAGCGACCCGGACAGGGGGGGTAAGGACTACACCTTC.

This clone was counted only a few times. The chain links TRBV28 to TRBJ2-7; 8 bases agree with TRBD1. This CDR3 region has 14 residues. The V segment lost 3 bases and the J segment 4 bases; nucleotides outside the gene matches: 5. Germline values: CDR1 MDHEN, CDR2 SYDVKM. CDR3 sequence (DNA): TGTGCCAGCAGTTTTGGACAGGGAAAGTACGAGCAGTACTTC. Protein product: CASSFGQGKYEQYF.